The 32 T cell receptor beta chains reported below all come from one sample, sequenced in a study of blood T cell repertoires in COVID-19 (dated by TCRdb to between 2020 and 2021). The protocol used for the library was the immunoSEQ multiplex PCR assay. TCRdb's version of the immuneACCESS table is confined to in-frame rearrangements and falls short of the full clone set. An unresolved V gene accounts for under half of the shortfall where checked; the remainder is of unknown origin. The sample has about 210,000 clones on record, approximately 80% of them singletons. The ten most abundant clones make up 8% to 9% of the sample. The sequenced material came from PBMCs or T cells enriched from blood (not recorded which). Receptors were obtained from a woman aged 50 to 60 with acute COVID-19.

This clone showed up just once. This chain joins TRBV20-1 and TRBJ2-7; no definite D call. CDR1 is DFQATT, CDR2 SNEGSKA, per germline (reference sequence). With 4 bases removed from V and 10 bases from J, the gap between germline ends came to 14 bases. The CDR3 is made up of 11 amino acids. The CDR3 bases are TGCAGTGCTACCCCCGGTCAAGTTCAGTACTTC. The encoded protein is CSATPGQVQYF.

J is TRBJ1-1 and V is TRBV28, with TRBD1 matching over 7 bases. J lost 7 bases, V lost 4 bases, and 9 bases had no gene match. The CDR3 consists of 14 residues. Germline values: CDR1 MDHEN, CDR2 SYDVKM. The CDR3 protein is CASSSPGTAVEAFF. The DNA of the CDR3 is TGTGCCAGCAGTTCTCCCGGGACAGCCGTTGAAGCTTTCTTT.

In its sample, this clone was seen a few times. This rearrangement joins TRBV28 to TRBJ1-5; D may be TRBD1 (5 bases). V lost 2 bases and J lost 8, with 16 bases in between. From germline, CDR1 is MDHEN and CDR2 SYDVKM. The CDR3 sequence is 15 residues long. The CDR3 is CASSLGTSTGEPQHF. In DNA form, the CDR3 reads TGTGCCAGCAGTTTAGGGACCTCTACGGGGGAGCCCCAGCATTTT.

The CDR3 is CASSQGGGKETQYF. Written as DNA, the CDR3 is TGTGCCAGCAGCCAAGGTGGCGGGAAAGAGACCCAGTACTTC. This sequence joins TRBV3-1 (or the pseudogene TRBV3-2) and TRBJ2-5; the D gene is possibly TRBD2 (6 bases). The germline V gene encodes CDR1 LGHDT and CDR2 YNNKEL (reference sequence). The CDR3 is made up of 14 amino acids. V gave up 1 base and J gave up 3 bases, with 9 bases separating them.

The V and J genes are TRBV28 and TRBJ1-1; D may be TRBD1 (5 bases). V lost 6 bases and J lost 0, with 11 bases in between. The CDR3 has 14 residues. In germline, CDR1 is MDHEN, CDR2 SYDVKM. In DNA, the CDR3 is TGTGCCAGCAGATCCGGACAAGTGAACACTGAAGCTTTCTTT. Residues: CASRSGQVNTEAFF.

This clone was counted only a few times. The chain is built from TRBV7-2 and TRBJ2-1, with 10 bases matching TRBD2. The CDR3 has 15 amino acids. V shed 8 bases, J shed 5 bases, and the junction held 9 bases outside the gene matches. From germline, CDR1 is SGHTA and CDR2 FQGNSA. CDR3 residues: CASFPGTSANNEQFF. The CDR3 DNA sequence: TGTGCCAGCTTTCCCGGGACTAGCGCGAACAATGAGCAGTTCTTC.

This sequence joins TRBV7-8 and TRBJ2-5; D possibly corresponds to TRBD1 (6 bases). Germline loops: CDR1 SGHVS, CDR2 FQNEAQ. CDR3 length: 13 amino acids. The V end was cut by 7 bases, the J end by 5 bases, with 14 bases between. The CDR3 bases are TGTGCCAGCACTCAAAACAGGGCTGAGACCCAGTACTTC. Translation gives CASTQNRAETQYF.

The chain uses TRBV5-6 and TRBJ2-5; 8 bases map to TRBD1. Looked up from germline, CDR1 is SGHDT and CDR2 is YYEEEE. Trimming cost V 0 bases and J 3 bases; bases outside gene matches: 4. The CDR3 sequence is 15 residues long. Here the CDR3 DNA reads TGTGCCAGCAGCTTGGTGGGGGACAGGAAAGAGACCCAGTACTTC. This translates into CASSLVGDRKETQYF.

The chain combines TRBV29-1 with TRBJ2-7, with TRBD1 matching over 12 bases. The V and J ends lost 0 bases and 1 base, in that order; junction bases with no gene match: 7. Germline V lookup: CDR1 SQVTM, CDR2 ANQGSEA. The CDR3 is made up of 17 amino acids. The CDR3 here is CSVEDLGQGAGSYEQYF. In DNA, the CDR3 is TGCAGCGTTGAAGATTTGGGACAGGGGGCCGGATCCTACGAGCAGTACTTC.

The chain combines TRBV7-3 with TRBJ2-7, with TRBD2 matching over 7 bases. CDR3 length equals 15 residues. Per germline, CDR1 SGHTA and CDR2 FQGTGA. The J segment lost 7 bases and the V segment lost 5 bases, leaving 14 bases of the junction unmatched. The CDR3, as DNA: TGTGCCAGCAGCCCTAGACTAGCACCGACGGGGGAGCAGTACTTC. This sequence encodes CASSPRLAPTGEQYF.

The chain has TRBV27 and TRBJ1-2, with D tentatively TRBD1 (6 bases). V was clipped by 9 bases and J by 8 bases, with 13 bases between them. This CDR3 region has 11 residues. The germline V gene encodes CDR1 MNHEY and CDR2 SMNVEV (reference sequence). The CDR3 protein is CASNGGRGYTF. The CDR3 DNA is TGTGCCAGTAATGGGGGCCGGGGCTACACCTTC.

As to this clone: An end of the junction differs from the germline gene, which may be a read error. The gene calls are TRBV6-5 and TRBJ1-2; TRBD1 might be the D (5 bases). Germline CDR1 MNHEY, CDR2 SVGAGI. The CDR3 totals 15 residues. Here the CDR3 DNA reads TGTGCCAGCAGTGACTCGGACACGCTGAACTATGGCTACACCTTC. Translation gives CASSDSDTLNYGYTF.

CDR3 amino acids: CASSLRGLSNTIYF. The CDR3 nucleotides read TGTGCCAGCAGCCTCAGGGGCCTGAGTAACACCATATATTTT. This chain uses TRBV6-6 with TRBJ1-3; tentative D call: TRBD1 (6 bases). The CDR3 sequence is 14 residues long. In germline, CDR1 is MNHNY, CDR2 SVGAGI (reference sequence). V gave up 6 bases and J gave up 7 bases, with 16 bases separating them.

The rearrangement links TRBV2 to TRBJ1-4, with D possibly being TRBD1 (6 bases). Germline V lookup: CDR1 SNHLY, CDR2 FYNNEI. V was clipped by 6 bases and J by 2 bases, with 13 bases between them. CDR3 length: 15 amino acids. The CDR3 sequence is CASRQDRLTNEKLFF. The CDR3, as DNA: TGTGCCAGCAGACAAGACAGGTTGACTAATGAAAAACTGTTTTTT.

V gene TRBV7-2 combines with J gene TRBJ2-7; D is perhaps TRBD2 (6 bases). This CDR3 is built from 15 residues. The germline CDR1 and CDR2 sequences are SGHTA and FQGNSA. V lost 2 bases and J lost 2, with 13 bases in between. The CDR3 DNA sequence: TGTGCCAGCAGCTTAAAAAGCGGGTCTACCTACGAGCAGTACTTC. The encoded protein is CASSLKSGSTYEQYF.

The genes are TRBV6-2 or TRBV6-3 and TRBJ2-5, with 8 bases that match TRBD2. The CDR3 spans 15 residues. Germline V CDR1 and CDR2: MNHEY, SVGEGT. The ends lost 5 bases at V and 4 bases at J; junction bases unmatched: 9. For the CDR3, the DNA is TGTGCCAGCAGTCGTAACGGGGGGGCCAGAGAGACCCAGTACTTC. Amino acid sequence: CASSRNGGARETQYF.

Here the CDR3 DNA reads TGTGCCACCCGGGGGGCGGAAGCTGGGGCCAACGTCCTGACTTTC. It codes for CATRGAEAGANVLTF. The rearrangement uses TRBV28 and TRBJ2-6; tentative D call: TRBD2 (7 bases). This CDR3 contains 15 residues. The germline V gene encodes CDR1 MDHEN and CDR2 SYDVKM. Trimming took off 10 bases at V and 2 bases at J, with 15 bases between the two ends.

The V call is TRBV7-2, the J call TRBJ1-4; 8 bases are shared with TRBD1. J gave up 7 bases and V 4 bases, and 11 bases lay outside the gene matches. The germline V gene encodes CDR1 SGHTA and CDR2 FQGNSA. The CDR3 is made up of 16 amino acids. The CDR3 DNA reads as TGTGCCAGCAGCTCGTCAGGGGGCGCGGGGACTGAAAAACTGTTTTTT. It codes for CASSSSGGAGTEKLFF. Combining the CDR3 with reference TRBV7-2 and TRBJ1-4 gives the whole variable domain GAGVSQSPSNKVTEKGKDVELRCDPISGHTALYWYRQSLGQGLEFLIYFQGNSAPDKSGLPSDRFSAERTGGSVSTLTIQRTQQEDSAVYLCASSSSGGAGTEKLFFGSGTQLSVL.

The gene calls are TRBV19 and TRBJ1-1, with D uncertain. Germline lookup yields CDR1 LNHDA and CDR2 SQIVND (reference sequence). V lost 3 bases, J lost 1 base, and 6 bases lay in between. CDR3 length equals 13 residues. The CDR3 DNA is TGTGCCAGTAGTATCAGAGGGAACACTGAAGCTTTCTTT. This codes for CASSIRGNTEAFF.

As DNA, the CDR3 is TGTGCCTATTTAGAGCAAGCCCCCCCCACAGATACGCAGTATTTT. Protein product: CAYLEQAPPTDTQYF. The rearrangement uses TRBV30 and TRBJ2-3; no clear D gene. Trimming shortened V by 7 bases and J by 2 bases, and 19 bases separated the two germline ends. The germline gives CDR1 GTSNPN, CDR2 SVGIG (reference sequence). The CDR3 runs to 15 residues.

The genes are TRBV11-2 and TRBJ1-4; TRBD1 might be the D (5 bases). The CDR3 loop spans 16 amino acids. The germline V and J ends were trimmed by 2 bases and 2 bases, with 12 bases remaining between them. Germline lookup yields CDR1 SGHAT and CDR2 FQNNGV. The CDR3 protein is CASSLTSRVTNEKLFF. The CDR3, as DNA: TGTGCCAGCAGCTTAACTAGCAGGGTTACTAATGAAAAACTGTTTTTT.

The genes are TRBV28 and TRBJ1-1; 7 bases fit TRBD1. Germline loops: CDR1 MDHEN, CDR2 SYDVKM. This CDR3 comprises 16 residues. V gave up 5 bases and J gave up 2 bases; unmatched junction bases: 11. Here the CDR3 reads CASSIVNRGINTEAFF. In DNA form, the CDR3 reads TGTGCCAGCAGTATAGTTAACAGGGGTATTAACACTGAAGCTTTCTTT. Looking up the rest from reference TRBV28 and TRBJ1-1 gives the full variable domain: DVKVTQSSRYLVKRTGEKVFLECVQDMDHENMFWYRQDPGLGLRLIYFSYDVKMKEKGDIPEGYSVSREKKERFSLILESASTNQTSMYLCASSIVNRGINTEAFFGQGTRLTVV.

The CDR3 here is CASSRGQANYGYTF. In DNA, the CDR3 is TGTGCCAGCAGCCGAGGACAGGCAAACTATGGCTACACCTTC. V gene TRBV3-1 (or the pseudogene TRBV3-2) combines with J gene TRBJ1-2, with 7 bases identical to TRBD1. Trimming took 4 bases from V and 2 from J; bases not matched to a gene: 4. Germline CDR1 and CDR2: LGHDT and YNNKEL (reference sequence). This CDR3 is 14 amino acids long.

This clone was observed a handful of times. The rearrangement links TRBV27 to TRBJ2-7, with D unclear. V dropped 5 bases and J dropped 5 bases, with 16 bases sitting between them. The CDR3 extends over 14 amino acids. The V gene's germline CDR1 is MNHEY and CDR2 SMNVEV (reference sequence). DNA for the CDR3: TGTGCCAGCAGTACCTCCCCCATGAGCGACGAGCAGTACTTC. This codes for CASSTSPMSDEQYF.

V gene TRBV3-1 (or the pseudogene TRBV3-2) combines with J gene TRBJ2-7; D gene unclear. CDR1 LGHDT and CDR2 YNNKEL come from the germline V gene (reference sequence). The CDR3 has 13 residues. Trimming left V 2 bases short and J 7 bases short, with 12 bases between. The CDR3 DNA reads as TGTGCCAGCAGCCAAATCCCACTCCTGGAGCAGTACTTC. Translation gives CASSQIPLLEQYF.

The genes are TRBV5-1 and TRBJ2-3, with TRBD2 matching 9 bases. Unmatched junction bases numbered 11, after V lost 6 bases and J lost 3 bases. CDR3 length: 16 residues. Germline V gene data show CDR1 as SGHRS and CDR2 as YFSETQ. CDR3 nucleotides: TGCGCCAGCAAACGACTAGCGGAAGAGGGAACAGATACGCAGTATTTT. Amino acid sequence: CASKRLAEEGTDTQYF.

CDR3: CASSLGQGIYGYTF. The CDR3 DNA is TGTGCCAGCAGCTTAGGGCAGGGGATCTATGGCTACACCTTC. The chain links TRBV7-2 to TRBJ1-2; perhaps TRBD1 as D (6 bases). The CDR3 loop spans 14 amino acids. Germline V CDR1 and CDR2: SGHTA, FQGNSA. Trimming took 1 base from V and 4 from J, leaving 10 bases between them.

The chain employs TRBV29-1 and TRBJ1-2, with 8 bases lining up with TRBD1. V gave up 5 bases and J gave up 4 bases; unmatched junction bases: 6. The length of the CDR3 is 13 residues. Germline lookup yields CDR1 SQVTM and CDR2 ANQGSEA. In DNA form, the CDR3 reads TGCAGCGTTAATGACAGGGGTGGCTATGGCTACACCTTC. Translating it yields CSVNDRGGYGYTF.

The CDR3 nucleotides read TGTGCCATCAGTGATTCTGACAGGCAATTCCCGAGCTCCTACGAGCAGTACTTC. Translating gives CAISDSDRQFPSSYEQYF. The chain couples TRBV10-3 to TRBJ2-7; D perhaps matches TRBD1 (6 bases). Germline loops: CDR1 ENHRY, CDR2 SYGVKD. Trimming shortened V by 3 bases and J by 0 bases, and 21 bases separated the two germline ends. The CDR3 sequence is 18 residues long.

The V gene is TRBV6-2 or TRBV6-3, the J gene TRBJ2-1; TRBD1 matches 7 bases. Germline CDR1 reads MNHEY; CDR2 reads SVGEGT. The CDR3 runs 14 residues. V trimming: 2 bases; J trimming: 9 bases; junction bases outside the gene matches: 7. CDR3 nucleotide sequence: TGTGCCAGCAGTTACAGGGGGCAGGGCTCTGAGCAGTTCTTC. It specifies CASSYRGQGSEQFF.

The chain employs TRBV7-9 and TRBJ1-2; D is unresolved. CDR3 length equals 15 residues. CDR1 SEHNR and CDR2 FQNEAQ come from the germline V gene (reference sequence). Trimming took off 5 bases at V and 4 bases at J, with 17 bases between the two ends. The CDR3 DNA is TGTGCCAGCAGCCCCCGATCAGATTACAGCTATGGCTACACCTTC. Its protein product is CASSPRSDYSYGYTF.

The chain uses TRBV28 and TRBJ1-6; TRBD1 matches at 11 bases. The CDR3 totals 19 residues. V was pared by 5 bases and J by 7 bases, with 16 bases of the junction left unmatched. The germline V gene encodes CDR1 MDHEN and CDR2 SYDVKM. Written as DNA, the CDR3 is TGTGCCAGCAGTACACCGAACCGGTGGGGACAGGGGGGAAATTCACCCCTCCACTTT. Encoded protein: CASSTPNRWGQGGNSPLHF.